The T cell receptor beta chain described here comes from a study of blood T cells in healthy people across ages. With a J-beta primer mix and a sample-barcoded 5' primer, a second PCR ran 7 to 11 cycles. From the 5' RACE reads, TCRdb called clonotypes with MiXCR, one entry per CDR3 protein. The sample lists 600,000 to 850,000 distinct CDR3 sequences, approximately 39% seen once, with 20% in the top ten. CDR3 length: 13 residues. Germline V lookup: CDR1 DFQATT, CDR2 SNEGSKA (reference sequence). The V end lost 3 bases, the J end lost 10 bases, and 17 bases lay between the germline ends. Samples each yielded at least 5.5 micrograms of total RNA.

The chain links TRBV20-1 to TRBJ2-3; D is undetermined. This sequence was found in a woman aged 60 to 75 in good health. The sequenced material came from blood. CDR3: CSASRWPGDAQYF. In DNA form, the CDR3 reads TGCAGTGCTAGTCGCTGGCCCGGTGATGCGCAGTATTTT.